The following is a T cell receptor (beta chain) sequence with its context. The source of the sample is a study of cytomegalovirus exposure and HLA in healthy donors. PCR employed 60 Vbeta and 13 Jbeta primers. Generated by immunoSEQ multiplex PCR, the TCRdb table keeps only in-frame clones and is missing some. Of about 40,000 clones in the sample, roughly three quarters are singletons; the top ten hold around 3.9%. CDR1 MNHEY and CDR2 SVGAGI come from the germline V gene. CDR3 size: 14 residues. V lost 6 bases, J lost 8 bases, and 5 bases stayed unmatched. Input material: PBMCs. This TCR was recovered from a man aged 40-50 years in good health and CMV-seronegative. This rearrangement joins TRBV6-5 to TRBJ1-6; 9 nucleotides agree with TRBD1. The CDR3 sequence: CASRRTGVDSPLHF. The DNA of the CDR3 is TGTGCCAGCAGGCGGACAGGGGTAGATTCACCCCTCCACTTT.